This T cell receptor beta chain was retrieved from a study of blood T cell repertoires in COVID-19 (dated by TCRdb to 2020 to 2021). About the investigation overall: Samples from collaborators originated in the United States, Italy and Spain and spanned both the acute and convalescent phases of COVID-19. The material from the prospective study consisted of cDNA or gDNA derived from T cells, B-cell-depleted T cells, or PBMCs. Nearly every sample came with metadata listing a de-identified subject ID, COVID-19 status, age in years and sex. Samples were obtained from the ongoing ImmuneRACE study (first 160 participants) and from over 1,000 subjects provided by 6 global collaborators. Where available, HLA class I and class II types were obtained from metadata supplied by the sample provider rather than from assay-based typing. Deeply sampled blood TCRbeta repertoires from subjects exposed to, actively infected with, or recovered from COVID-19 were included in the dataset. A freely available public database, intended as a resource for researchers studying the immune response to SARS-CoV-2, is where the repertoires were released. The research as a whole found: How much clinical and demographic metadata was included differed by source and by participant, and the metadata was provided uncurated.

Whole blood was collected in K2EDTA tubes by collaborating institutions according to the institutions' own protocols. For TCRbeta analysis, collaborators shipped samples as frozen whole blood, isolated PBMCs, or DNA extracted from either of those sample types. With regard to this clone: Its antigen is unknown. No much larger clonotype is one base removed from it; base qualities were not supplied.

TCRbeta CDR3 regions were amplified from genomic DNA by means of the immunoSEQ Assay, a bias-controlled multiplex PCR. The original methods were these. Nucleated cell counts per sample were estimated from amplification of reference gene primers within the assay. To quantify the absolute abundance of each unique TCRbeta CDR3 rearrangement, sequence reads were collapsed and filtered. Productive Simpson clonality was computed per sample as the square root of Simpson's diversity index over productive rearrangements. The table was pulled from immuneACCESS by TCRdb, which kept in-frame rearrangements only. Such tables lose some clones; where checked, under half of the loss comes from unresolved V genes, and the rest has no known cause. That table furnishes V, J and clone size, whereas the DNA furnished D and trimming. The sample table shows 55,000 to 75,000 clones, and roughly 70% are seen once. Together, the top ten hold approximately 20% of the sample.

This receptor was identified in a man aged 55 to 69 with acute or convalescent COVID-19. Sequencing was carried out using peripheral blood.

The CDR3 amino acid sequence is: CASSGYNEQFF. The DNA sequence is as follows: TGTGCCAGCTCGGGGTACAATGAGCAGTTCTTC. The sequence is built from TRBV7-9 and TRBJ2-1; the D gene is possibly TRBD2, with 5 bases matching. The germline V gene (reference sequence) specifies SEHNR as CDR1 and FQNEAQ as CDR2. From the cysteine through the phenylalanine, the CDR3 covers 11 amino acids. The sequence is cut down to CDR3 DNA, 33 bases in frame from base 1. At the junction V is shortened by 8 bases and J by 4 bases, with 6 bases in between.